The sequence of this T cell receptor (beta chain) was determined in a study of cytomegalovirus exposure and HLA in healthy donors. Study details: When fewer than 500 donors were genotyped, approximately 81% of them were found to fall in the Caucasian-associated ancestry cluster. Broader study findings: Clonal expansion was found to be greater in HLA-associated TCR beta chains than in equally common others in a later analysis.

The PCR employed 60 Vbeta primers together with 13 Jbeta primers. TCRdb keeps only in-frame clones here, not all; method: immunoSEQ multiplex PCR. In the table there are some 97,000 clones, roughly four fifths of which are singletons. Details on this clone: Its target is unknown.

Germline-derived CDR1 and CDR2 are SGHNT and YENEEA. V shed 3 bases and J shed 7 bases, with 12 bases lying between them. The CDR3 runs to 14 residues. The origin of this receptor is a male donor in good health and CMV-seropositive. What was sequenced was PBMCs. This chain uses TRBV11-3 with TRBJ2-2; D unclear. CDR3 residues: CASSFGPVGGELFF. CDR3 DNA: TGTGCCAGCAGCTTTGGGCCCGTTGGCGGGGAGCTGTTTTTT.